A single sample is the source of the 22 T cell receptor beta chains below, sequenced in a study of metastatic and nonmetastatic thyroid tumors. TCRdb re-called the PCR reads with MiXCR. The table lists about 40,000 clones, more than 25% of them singletons, with approximately 9.8% in the top ten. Thyroid surgery was preceded by no treatment in any patient. Sequenced input: blood. These receptors all stem from a male donor with papillary thyroid cancer or a benign thyroid nodule (not recorded which). Some clones in this sample may be carry-over from other donors' samples.

This clone has ten or more counts. The J gene is TRBJ2-3, the V gene TRBV5-1; no clear D gene. From germline, CDR1 is SGHRS and CDR2 YFSETQ. The V and J ends lost 2 bases and 0 bases respectively, with 7 bases between them. The CDR3 loop spans 14 amino acids. The CDR3 sequence: CASSFATSTDTQYF. The CDR3, as DNA: TGCGCCAGCAGCTTCGCTACTAGCACAGATACGCAGTATTTT. The entire variable domain, with the rest obtained from reference TRBV5-1 and TRBJ2-3, is as follows: KAGVTQTPRYLIKTRGQQVTLSCSPISGHRSVSWYQQTPGQGLQFLFEYFSETQRNKGNFPGRFSGRQFSNSRSEMNVSTLELGDSALYLCASSFATSTDTQYFGPGTRLTVL.

This clone was detected ten times or more. The chain employs TRBV6-1 and TRBJ1-6; a weak D match, TRBD1 (5 bases). The germline V gene has CDR1 MNHNS and CDR2 SASEGT. The CDR3 runs to 15 residues. Trimming took 1 base from V and 10 from J, leaving 14 bases between them. CDR3 sequence reads: CASSEETRGWSPLHF. DNA for the CDR3: TGTGCCAGCAGTGAAGAGACGAGGGGTTGGTCACCCCTCCACTTT.

In nucleotides, the CDR3 is TGTGCCAGCAGCTTCATCGCGAAGCCTACCGGGGAGCTGTTTTTT. Translated, it gives CASSFIAKPTGELFF. The chain has TRBV7-3 and TRBJ2-2; D uncertain. Germline CDR1 is SGHTA and CDR2 is FQGTGA. The CDR3 contains 15 residues. The ends were cut back, 3 bases at V and 5 bases at J, with 13 bases in the middle.

The V and J genes are TRBV6-1 and TRBJ1-6; D gene uncertain. Looked up from germline, CDR1 is MNHNS and CDR2 is SASEGT. The CDR3 runs to 14 residues. V was clipped by 1 base and J by 9 bases, with 10 bases between them. CDR3 nucleotide sequence: TGTGCCAGCAGTGAAGGCGTAGGTACTTCACCCCTCCACTTT. The encoded protein is CASSEGVGTSPLHF.

The gene calls are TRBV30 and TRBJ2-3; 8 positions agree with TRBD1. The germline V gene encodes CDR1 GTSNPN and CDR2 SVGIG (reference sequence). The CDR3 is 16 amino acids. The V and J ends lost 1 base and 5 bases, in that order; junction bases with no gene match: 11. CDR3 residues: CAWSGWAGGAGDTQYF. The DNA of the CDR3 is TGTGCCTGGAGTGGGTGGGCAGGGGGCGCAGGAGATACGCAGTATTTT.

This clone was seen many times. The V call is TRBV4-1, the J call TRBJ2-1, with 9 bases that match TRBD2. This CDR3 has 15 residues. Germline CDR1 reads MGHRA; CDR2 reads YSYEKL. With V trimmed by 1 base and J by 4 bases, 2 bases remained unmatched. The CDR3 region is CASSQVSGGYNEQFF. The DNA of the CDR3 is TGCGCCAGCAGCCAAGTTAGCGGGGGTTACAATGAGCAGTTCTTC.

This clone was counted many times. This rearrangement joins TRBV18 to TRBJ1-4, with D maybe TRBD1 (6 bases). In germline, CDR1 is KGHSH, CDR2 LQKENI. CDR3 size: 16 residues. Trimming removed 5 bases at V and 6 bases at J, with 19 bases between. CDR3 DNA sequence: TGTGCCAGCTCAGAATCGCCTTGGGGGCAGGATGAAAAACTGTTTTTT. Its translation: CASSESPWGQDEKLFF.

This clone came up many times. The V and J genes are TRBV19 and TRBJ1-5, with D unclear. V was trimmed by 2 bases and J by 6 bases, leaving 20 bases between them. The CDR3 consists of 17 residues. Germline V lookup: CDR1 LNHDA, CDR2 SQIVND (reference sequence). The CDR3 nucleotides read TGTGCCAGTAGTATAATCTCGTGGGGAACGGTCGTTCAGCCCCAGCATTTT. It yields the protein CASSIISWGTVVQPQHF.

This clone was seen only a few times. The chain links TRBV29-1 to TRBJ2-7; D tentatively reads TRBD1 or TRBD2 (5 bases each). The V and J ends lost 5 bases and 0 bases respectively, with 11 bases between them. The CDR3 is 13 amino acids. CDR1 SQVTM and CDR2 ANQGSEA come from the germline V gene. The CDR3 nucleotides are TGCAGCGTTTACGGGGCCAGCTCCTACGAGCAGTACTTC. Translated: CSVYGASSYEQYF.

The chain carries TRBV28 and TRBJ2-7; D possibly corresponds to TRBD1 (5 bases). The V gene's germline CDR1 is MDHEN and CDR2 SYDVKM. Trimming shortened V by 8 bases and J by 6 bases, and 20 bases separated the two germline ends. CDR3 size: 14 residues. CDR3 protein: CASLPPVTVFEQYF. Written as DNA, the CDR3 is TGTGCCAGCCTCCCCCCCGTGACAGTGTTCGAGCAGTACTTC.

This clone has a handful of counts. The chain uses TRBV28 and TRBJ1-2, with no clear D. The CDR3 runs to 12 residues. Trimming cost V 2 bases and J 5 bases, with 6 bases left between them. CDR1 is MDHEN and CDR2 is SYDVKM in the germline V gene. In DNA, the CDR3 is TGTGCCAGCAGTTTAGGGCAGTATGGCTACACCTTC. Its protein is CASSLGQYGYTF.

This clone has ten or more counts. The chain recombines TRBV6-1 with TRBJ2-7; D gene unclear. Trimming cost V 8 bases and J 0 bases, with 8 bases left between them. Germline loops: CDR1 MNHNS, CDR2 SASEGT. The CDR3 spans 12 residues. CDR3 sequence reads: CASADNSYEQYF. CDR3 DNA: TGTGCCAGCGCCGACAACTCCTACGAGCAGTACTTC.

The CDR3 loop reads CASSGAMESTDTQYF. DNA of the CDR3: TGTGCCAGCAGCGGGGCTATGGAGAGCACAGATACGCAGTATTTT. This sequence joins TRBV6-1 and TRBJ2-3; D may be TRBD1 or TRBD2 (5 bases each). Germline CDR1 is MNHNS and CDR2 is SASEGT. Trimming removed 6 bases from V and 0 bases from J, with 13 bases in between. The CDR3 sequence is 15 residues long.

In its sample, this clone was seen many times. The chain uses TRBV18 and TRBJ2-1; TRBD2 agrees at 14 bases. With 3 bases clipped from V and 3 bases from J, the junction kept 10 bases outside the gene matches. The germline gives CDR1 KGHSH, CDR2 LQKENI. The CDR3 has 19 residues. The CDR3 DNA follows: TGTGCCAGCTCACCTACCGGGACTAGCGGGAGCTTCGGCTACAATGAGCAGTTCTTC. As protein: CASSPTGTSGSFGYNEQFF.

This chain uses TRBV12-5 with TRBJ1-6; 9 nucleotides align to TRBD1. The germline CDR1 and CDR2 sequences are LGHNT and FRNRAP. The trim removed 0 bases at V and 9 bases at J, leaving 9 bases unmatched. This CDR3 has 17 amino acids. For the CDR3, the DNA is TGTGCTAGTGGTTTGGTACTCTTACAGGGGGCTCGTTCACCCCTCCACTTT. The encoded protein is CASGLVLLQGARSPLHF. Combining the CDR3 with reference TRBV12-5 and TRBJ1-6 gives the whole variable domain DARVTQTPRHKVTEMGQEVTMRCQPILGHNTVFWYRQTMMQGLELLAYFRNRAPLDDSGMPKDRFSAEMPDATLATLKIQPSEPRDSAVYFCASGLVLLQGARSPLHFGNGTRLTVT.

A few counts support this clone. The rearrangement uses TRBV6-1 and TRBJ2-7, with D tentatively TRBD1 (5 bases). The CDR3 length is 16 residues. Trimming took 6 bases from V and 2 from J, leaving 20 bases between them. Germline lookup yields CDR1 MNHNS and CDR2 SASEGT. CDR3 bases: TGTGCCAGCAGAACAACAGGTTGGGCCGAACCCTACGAGCAGTACTTC. Protein sequence: CASRTTGWAEPYEQYF.

The chain couples TRBV7-8 to TRBJ2-7; no firm D call. With 2 bases removed from V and 3 bases from J, the gap between germline ends came to 11 bases. The CDR3 has 14 residues. Germline values: CDR1 SGHVS, CDR2 FQNEAQ. The CDR3 nucleotides read TGTGCCAGCAGCTTAAAAGGACCGAACTACGAGCAGTACTTC. Amino acid sequence: CASSLKGPNYEQYF.

This clone was seen ten or more times. V is TRBV5-4 and J is TRBJ1-4; D may be TRBD1 (5 bases). Looked up from germline, CDR1 is SGHNT and CDR2 is YYREEE (reference sequence). This CDR3 has 13 amino acids. V dropped 2 bases and J dropped 8 bases, with 10 bases sitting between them. DNA of the CDR3: TGTGCCAGCAGCTTTGCAGGGATCGAAAAACTGTTTTTT. Its translation: CASSFAGIEKLFF.

This clone was seen repeatedly, ten times or more. The V call is TRBV30, the J call TRBJ1-3, with D unresolved. CDR3 length: 13 amino acids. V lost 6 bases to trimming and J lost 4 bases, with 13 bases between them. The germline V gene has CDR1 GTSNPN and CDR2 SVGIG (reference sequence). CDR3 in DNA: TGTGCCTGCCAAAAGGCCCACGGAAACACCATATATTTT. It translates to CACQKAHGNTIYF.

The J gene is TRBJ1-5, the V gene TRBV9, with 8 bases matching TRBD1. V lost 7 bases, J lost 0 bases, and 12 bases stayed unmatched. Germline V gene sequence: CDR1 SGDLS, CDR2 YYNGEE. The CDR3 totals 17 residues. CDR3: CASGRTGNAFSNQPQHF. The CDR3 region has the DNA TGTGCCAGCGGTCGGACAGGGAATGCGTTTAGCAATCAGCCCCAGCATTTT.

This clone showed up just once. V is TRBV20-1 and J is TRBJ2-7; TRBD2 is a possible D gene (6 bases). Between the trimmed V and J ends, which lost 1 base and 9 bases, there was a span of 10 bases. CDR1 is DFQATT, CDR2 SNEGSKA, per germline (reference sequence). The CDR3 extends over 11 amino acids. CDR3 amino acids: CSARVGGWQYF. CDR3 DNA sequence: TGCAGTGCTAGAGTGGGGGGATGGCAGTACTTC.

In its sample, this clone was seen a few times. The gene calls are TRBV2 and TRBJ2-7; 7 bases line up with TRBD1. Per the germline V gene, CDR1 is SNHLY and CDR2 is FYNNEI. Losses at the gene ends were 6 bases for V and 5 bases for J; bases not matched to a gene: 4. The CDR3 is made up of 12 amino acids. The CDR3 sequence: CASRSTGHEQYF. For the CDR3, the DNA is TGTGCCAGCAGGTCGACAGGGCACGAGCAGTACTTC.